Shown below are 30 T cell receptor beta chains from a single sample sequenced in a study of breast tumors, draining lymph nodes, adjacent tissues. Samples came from axillary lymph nodes draining the breast cancer. TCRdb redid the calling of the multiplex PCR reads with MiXCR, one entry per CDR3 protein. The sample records 150,000 to 200,000 distinct CDR3 sequences, 30% to 35% being singletons. Sample: axillary lymph node tissue. The receptors stem from a female donor with breast cancer. Some clones in this sample may be carry-over from other donors' samples.

Details on this clonotype: The conserved phenylalanine or tryptophan normally closing the CDR3 is absent here, so this likely arose from a read error. V gene TRBV7-2 combines with J gene TRBJ2-2; the D gene is possibly TRBD1 (5 bases). V lost 5 bases to trimming and J lost 7 bases, with 17 bases between them. The CDR3 consists of 15 residues. Germline CDR1 SGHTA, CDR2 FQGNSA. The CDR3 reads CASSQVAGIIGELFL. The CDR3, as DNA: TGTGCCAGCAGCCAAGTTGCAGGGATTATCGGGGAGCTGTTTCTC.

This sequence joins TRBV19 and TRBJ2-4, with 7 bases identical to TRBD1. Germline CDR1 LNHDA, CDR2 SQIVND (reference sequence). The length of the CDR3 is 16 residues. V shed 3 bases and J 0 bases; nucleotides not matched to a gene: 5. CDR3: CASSMGQRLAKNIQYF. The DNA of the CDR3 is TGTGCCAGTAGTATGGGACAGAGACTAGCCAAAAACATTCAGTACTTC.

Concerning this clonotype itself: Possible read error: a much larger clone is one base away. This sequence joins TRBV11-1 and TRBJ2-2; D is possibly TRBD2 (5 bases). The germline gives CDR1 SGHAT, CDR2 FQDESV (reference sequence). The CDR3 totals 16 residues. The CDR3 loop is CASSLFSGIVPGELVF. CDR3 DNA sequence: TGTGCCAGCAGCCTTTTTTCGGGAATCGTTCCCGGGGAGCTGGTTTTT.

The table lists this clonotype with many counts. The chain recombines TRBV19 with TRBJ1-2; D is uncertain. Germline lookup yields CDR1 LNHDA and CDR2 SQIVND (reference sequence). Trimming removed 5 bases from V and 7 bases from J, with 14 bases in between. CDR3 length: 13 amino acids. The CDR3 DNA reads as TGTGCCAGTAGTGTGAATCCAGAACGTGGCTACACCTTC. Protein: CASSVNPERGYTF.

This clonotype was counted between two and nine times. This chain links TRBV28 with TRBJ2-1; TRBD2 matches 12 bases. Germline V gene data show CDR1 as MDHEN and CDR2 as SYDVKM. With V trimmed by 8 bases and J by 0 bases, 5 bases remained unmatched. CDR3 size: 16 residues. The CDR3, as DNA: TGTGCCAGCCACGGACTAGCGGGGAGCTCCTACAATGAGCAGTTCTTC. Its protein product is CASHGLAGSSYNEQFF.

This clonotype was observed a single time. One end of the junction does not line up with germline, which may come from a read error. V is TRBV7-2 and J is TRBJ2-7, with 9 bases lining up with TRBD1. CDR3 length: 15 amino acids. The V gene's germline CDR1 is SGHTA and CDR2 FQGNSA. CDR3 protein: CASSLGGQGRHEQHF. The CDR3 region has the DNA TGTGCCAGCAGCTTAGGTGGACAGGGGCGCCACGAGCAGCACTTC. The variable domain in full, with the rest retrieved from reference TRBV7-2 and TRBJ2-7, is GAGVSQSPSNKVTEKGKDVELRCDPISGHTALYWYRQSLGQGLEFLIYFQGNSAPDKSGLPSDRFSAERTGGSVSTLTIQRTQQEDSAVYLCASSLGGQGRHEQHFGPGTRLTVT.

This clonotype has more than one count but fewer than ten. This may arise from a read error, as a much more abundant clone is one base away. The chain links TRBV5-1 to TRBJ2-2; D uncertain. There are 14 residues in the CDR3. Germline-derived CDR1 and CDR2 are SGHRS and YFSETQ. The V and J ends lost 1 base and 4 bases respectively, with 8 bases between them. CDR3 coding DNA: TGCGCCAGCAGCTTGTACCCAAGCACCGGGGAGCTGTTTTTT. Protein: CASSLYPSTGELFF.

On this clonotype: A clone one base away is much larger, so this may be a read error. The gene calls are TRBV19 and TRBJ2-7, with 7 bases matching TRBD2. The CDR3 spans 15 residues. Germline V CDR1 and CDR2: LNHDA, SQIVND (reference sequence). CDR3 bases: TGTGCCCGTAGTATCTTCTCCGGGGGGACCTACGAGCAGTACTTC. Amino acid sequence: CARSIFSGGTYEQYF.

With respect to this clonotype: Just one base apart from a much larger clone, this may be a read error. The gene calls are TRBV30 and TRBJ1-5; possibly TRBD1 for D (5 bases). In germline, CDR1 is GTSNPN, CDR2 SVGIG (reference sequence). The CDR3 sequence is 13 residues long. Trimming removed 6 bases from V and 4 bases from J, with 13 bases in between. The CDR3 nucleotides read TGTGCCTGCCAACAGGAAAGGAATCAGCCCCAGCATTTT. Residues: CACQQERNQPQHF.

The V call is TRBV9, the J call TRBJ1-1, with D unresolved. CDR1 and CDR2 from the germline V gene are SGDLS and YYNGEE. This CDR3 spans 17 amino acids. V shed 0 bases and J shed 5 bases, with 20 bases lying between them. The CDR3 DNA follows: TGTGCCAGCAGCGTAGGAGGAACCACTGGGGTTGAGACTGAAGCTTTCTTT. This encodes CASSVGGTTGVETEAFF.

This clonotype was recorded at least ten times. The CDR3 sequence is CASSLSGRGGNNEQFF. For the CDR3, the DNA is TGTGCCAGCAGCTTATCGGGTCGCGGGGGAAACAATGAGCAGTTCTTC. V gene TRBV7-3 combines with J gene TRBJ2-1; 7 bases line up with TRBD2. The CDR3 spans 16 residues. V was clipped by 2 bases and J by 5 bases; unmatched bases: 9. Per germline, CDR1 SGHTA and CDR2 FQGTGA. The whole variable domain, filled in from reference TRBV7-3 and TRBJ2-1, reads GAGVSQTPSNKVTEKGKYVELRCDPISGHTALYWYRQSLGQGPEFLIYFQGTGAADDSGLPNDRFFAVRPEGSVSTLKIQRTERGDSAVYLCASSLSGRGGNNEQFFGPGTRLTVL.

In regard to this clonotype: A much larger clone lies a single base off, so this may be a read error. The chain recombines TRBV6-1 with TRBJ1-6; 9 bases align to TRBD1. Germline CDR1 and CDR2: MNHNS and SASEGT. The trim removed 6 bases at V and 9 bases at J, leaving 9 bases unmatched. The CDR3 is made up of 15 amino acids. This CDR3 reads CASSPQGADSSPLHF. The CDR3 DNA follows: TGTGCCAGCAGCCCACAGGGGGCGGATAGTTCACCCCTCCACTTT.

This clonotype was seen ten or more times. V usage is TRBV9 and J usage is TRBJ2-5; D is possibly TRBD2 (7 bases). Trimming removed 0 bases at V and 2 bases at J, with 17 bases between. CDR3 length: 17 residues. Germline CDR1 SGDLS, CDR2 YYNGEE. The CDR3 DNA follows: TGTGCCAGCAGCGTAGGGGGGGGCTACATGAAACAAGAGACCCAGTACTTC. Amino acid sequence: CASSVGGGYMKQETQYF.

This clonotype was found a few times. The V call is TRBV3-1, the J call TRBJ2-3; 7 positions match TRBD2. CDR3 length equals 16 residues. Germline V CDR1 and CDR2: LGHDT, YNNKEL (reference sequence). With V trimmed by 2 bases and J by 5 bases, 10 bases remained unmatched. For the CDR3, the DNA is TGTGCCAGCAGCCAACGGCGGGAGTGGGAGGGAGATACGCAGTATTTT. Translated: CASSQRREWEGDTQYF.

This clonotype has a handful of counts. The chain carries TRBV4-1 and TRBJ2-1; 8 bases are a match to TRBD2. Germline-derived CDR1 and CDR2 are MGHRA and YSYEKL. The CDR3 spans 17 residues. V trimming: 1 base; J trimming: 6 bases; junction bases outside the gene matches: 11. The CDR3 coding sequence is TGCGCCAGCAGCCAAGGTCGGGCCGGGGGGGCCCTCAATGAGCAGTTCTTC. Translation: CASSQGRAGGALNEQFF.

This clonotype was counted between two and nine times. A much larger clonotype is one base distant, so this may be a read error. The rearrangement joins TRBV12-3 or TRBV12-4 to TRBJ1-2; weak D call: TRBD1 (5 bases). The V and J ends lost 5 bases and 7 bases respectively, with 17 bases between them. The CDR3 has 14 amino acids. CDR3 sequence (DNA): TGTGCCAGCAGTCCGAACGACGGGGCGGCTGGCTACACCTTC. The encoded protein is CASSPNDGAAGYTF.

There are many counts of this clonotype. The chain links TRBV29-1 to TRBJ1-1; a weak D match, TRBD1 (6 bases). Germline assignment: CDR1 SQVTM and CDR2 ANQGSEA. The CDR3 extends over 16 amino acids. V lost 1 base, J lost 0 bases, and 15 bases lay in between. The CDR3 loop reads CSVEGLRGHMNTEAFF. The CDR3 nucleotides are TGCAGCGTTGAAGGTCTTAGGGGACACATGAACACTGAAGCTTTCTTT.

As to this clonotype: This may stem from a read error, because a much larger clone lies one nucleotide away. The chain combines TRBV4-2 with TRBJ2-5; TRBD2 is a possible D gene (6 bases). V gave up 1 base and J gave up 4 bases, with 10 bases separating them. Germline CDR1 LGHNA, CDR2 YNFKEQ. This CDR3 is 14 amino acids long. CDR3 coding DNA: TGTGCCAGCAGCCAAGGGGGGGTCAGAGAGACCCAGTACTTC. Translating gives CASSQGGVRETQYF.

This clonotype appeared many times. V usage is TRBV27 and J usage is TRBJ2-5; D unresolved. Germline assignment: CDR1 MNHEY and CDR2 SMNVEV (reference sequence). The CDR3 has 12 residues. With 8 bases removed from V and 5 bases from J, the gap between germline ends came to 12 bases. CDR3 in DNA: TGTGCCAGCCCTTCTCTGGGGGAGACCCAGTACTTC. The encoded protein is CASPSLGETQYF.

The table lists this clonotype with many counts. This chain uses TRBV3-1 with TRBJ1-6; the D is unclear. Germline loops: CDR1 LGHDT, CDR2 YNNKEL (reference sequence). V lost 1 base and J 0 bases, leaving 13 bases between the germline ends. The CDR3 runs to 18 residues. CDR3 DNA: TGTGCCAGCAGCCAAGGTCCGTTTGCCAGCTCCTATAATTCACCCCTCCACTTT. Translating gives CASSQGPFASSYNSPLHF.

This clonotype was observed at least ten times. The rearrangement uses TRBV5-5 and TRBJ2-3, with D maybe TRBD2 (6 bases). The CDR3 is 15 amino acids. Germline values: CDR1 SGHKS, CDR2 YYEKEE (reference sequence). With 1 base removed from V and 0 bases from J, the gap between germline ends came to 9 bases. CDR3 nucleotide sequence: TGTGCCAGCAGCTTGTTAGCGGTTAGCACAGATACGCAGTATTTT. Translation: CASSLLAVSTDTQYF. Full variable domain (outside the CDR3, taken from reference TRBV5-5 and TRBJ2-3): DAGVTQSPTHLIKTRGQQVTLRCSPISGHKSVSWYQQVLGQGPQFIFQYYEKEERGRGNFPDRFSARQFPNYSSELNVNALLLGDSALYLCASSLLAVSTDTQYFGPGTRLTVL.

This clonotype was recorded at least ten times. DNA for the CDR3: TGTGCCAGCAGTAATCCTGCGAACACCGGGGAGCTGTTTTTT. Its translation: CASSNPANTGELFF. V and J are TRBV6-1 and TRBJ2-2; D is unresolved. This CDR3 contains 14 residues. V shed 5 bases and J shed 0 bases, with 7 bases lying between them. The germline CDR1 and CDR2 sequences are MNHNS and SASEGT.

This clonotype was seen at least ten times. The CDR3 is CASSLRQINQPQHF. The CDR3 DNA is TGTGCCAGCAGTTTACGTCAGATCAATCAGCCCCAGCATTTT. V is TRBV6-2 or TRBV6-3 and J is TRBJ1-5; D ambiguous. The CDR3 runs to 14 residues. Trimming shortened V by 4 bases and J by 3 bases, and 10 bases separated the two germline ends. In germline, CDR1 is MNHEY, CDR2 SVGEGT.

Concerning this clonotype: A much larger clone sits a single nucleotide away, making a read error possible. CDR3 amino acids: CSATASGSYAQYF. The CDR3 DNA reads as TGCAGTGCTACCGCTAGCGGCTCCTACGCGCAGTACTTC. The genes are TRBV20-1 and TRBJ2-7; 7 bases align to TRBD2. This CDR3 is built from 13 residues. Germline CDR1 is DFQATT and CDR2 is SNEGSKA (reference sequence).

This clonotype was seen at least ten times. The rearrangement links TRBV20-1 to TRBJ2-3; TRBD2 might be the D (5 bases). This CDR3 comprises 13 residues. CDR1 and CDR2 from the germline V gene are DFQATT and SNEGSKA (reference sequence). V was trimmed by 4 bases and J by 5 bases, leaving 13 bases between them. Here the CDR3 DNA reads TGCAGTGCTATATGGCTAGCCGGAGATACGCAGTATTTT. This codes for CSAIWLAGDTQYF.

The chain combines TRBV20-1 with TRBJ1-2; tentatively, D is TRBD1 (6 bases). Trimming took off 7 bases at V and 10 bases at J, with 22 bases between the two ends. This CDR3 region has 13 residues. CDR1 and CDR2 from the germline V gene are DFQATT and SNEGSKA (reference sequence). CDR3 loop: CSGGSGAQGAYTF. The CDR3, as DNA: TGCAGTGGCGGGTCAGGGGCGCAGGGCGCCTACACCTTC.

This clonotype appeared many times. This rearrangement joins TRBV20-1 to TRBJ1-5; D possibly corresponds to TRBD1 (5 bases). The germline CDR1 and CDR2 sequences are DFQATT and SNEGSKA (reference sequence). V lost 7 bases, J lost 7 bases, and 14 bases lay in between. The CDR3 has 12 amino acids. Here the CDR3 DNA reads TGCAGTGTATGGGGCCCTGGACAGCCCCAGCATTTT. The encoded protein is CSVWGPGQPQHF.

This clonotype was detected many times. This may come from a read error, since a much larger clone is one base off. The chain joins TRBV6-5 to TRBJ2-7, with D unclear. V lost 5 bases to trimming and J lost 0 bases, with 11 bases between them. Germline V gene lookup returns CDR1 MNHEY and CDR2 SVGAGI. There are 14 residues in the CDR3. The CDR3 DNA reads TGTGCCAGCAGTCTTGGGGAAAGCTCCTACGAGCAGTACTTC. Protein product: CASSLGESSYEQYF.

The chain is built from TRBV6-5 and TRBJ2-1, with TRBD1 as a possible D gene (6 bases). The V gene lost 2 bases and the J gene lost 6 bases, with 17 bases spanning the gap. The germline V gene has CDR1 MNHEY and CDR2 SVGAGI. The CDR3 runs to 16 residues. The CDR3 sequence is CASSYIPGTRFNEQFF. CDR3 coding DNA: TGTGCCAGCAGTTACATTCCCGGGACAAGGTTCAATGAGCAGTTCTTC.

At least ten counts were recorded for this clonotype. The chain joins TRBV20-1 to TRBJ2-7, with D hard to call. In germline, CDR1 is DFQATT, CDR2 SNEGSKA (reference sequence). V lost 0 bases to trimming and J lost 5 bases, with 2 bases between them. This CDR3 has 10 amino acids. The CDR3 region has the DNA TGCAGTGCTAGAGACAACGAGCAGTACTTC. This codes for CSARDNEQYF.